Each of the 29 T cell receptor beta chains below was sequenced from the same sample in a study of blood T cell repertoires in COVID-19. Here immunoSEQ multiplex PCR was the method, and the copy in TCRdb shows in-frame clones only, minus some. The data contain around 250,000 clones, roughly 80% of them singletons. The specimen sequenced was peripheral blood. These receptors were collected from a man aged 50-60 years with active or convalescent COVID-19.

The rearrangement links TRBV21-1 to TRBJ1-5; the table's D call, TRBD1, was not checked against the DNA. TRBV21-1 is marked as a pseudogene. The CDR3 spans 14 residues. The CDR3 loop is CASSKGTGNQPQHF. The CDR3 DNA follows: TGTGCCAGCAGCAAAGGGACAGGCAATCAGCCCCAGCATTTT.

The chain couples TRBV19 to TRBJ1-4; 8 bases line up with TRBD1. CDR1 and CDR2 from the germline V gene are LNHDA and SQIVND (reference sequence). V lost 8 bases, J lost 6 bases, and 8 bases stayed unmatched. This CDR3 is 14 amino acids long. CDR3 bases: TGTGCCAGTGGGAGACAGGGGTCTGATGAAAAACTGTTTTTT. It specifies CASGRQGSDEKLFF.

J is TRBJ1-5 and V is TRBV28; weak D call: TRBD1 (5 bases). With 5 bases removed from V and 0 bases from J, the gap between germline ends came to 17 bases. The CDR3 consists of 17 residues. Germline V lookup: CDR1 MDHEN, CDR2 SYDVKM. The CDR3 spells CASSEEGGTYSNQPQHF. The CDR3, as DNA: TGTGCCAGCAGTGAGGAGGGTGGGACGTATAGCAATCAGCCCCAGCATTTT.

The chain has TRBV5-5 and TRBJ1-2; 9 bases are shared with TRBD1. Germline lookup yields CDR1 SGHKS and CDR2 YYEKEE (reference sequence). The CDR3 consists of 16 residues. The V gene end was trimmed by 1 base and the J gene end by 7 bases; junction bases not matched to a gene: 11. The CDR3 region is CASSLSSDRGLGGYTF. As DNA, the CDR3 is TGTGCCAGCAGCTTGTCTTCGGACAGGGGTTTAGGTGGCTACACCTTC.

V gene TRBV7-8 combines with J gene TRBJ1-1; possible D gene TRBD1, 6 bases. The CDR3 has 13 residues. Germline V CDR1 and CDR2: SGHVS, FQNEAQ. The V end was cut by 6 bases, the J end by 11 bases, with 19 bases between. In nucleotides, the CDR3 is TGTGCCAGCAGTGGGGGCCGGGCTTTGATGGCTTTCTTT. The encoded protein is CASSGGRALMAFF.

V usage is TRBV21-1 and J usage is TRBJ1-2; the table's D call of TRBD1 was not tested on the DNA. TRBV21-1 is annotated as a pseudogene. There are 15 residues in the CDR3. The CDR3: CASSKDGEGDYGYTF. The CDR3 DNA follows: TGTGCCAGCAGCAAAGATGGTGAGGGGGACTATGGCTACACCTTC.

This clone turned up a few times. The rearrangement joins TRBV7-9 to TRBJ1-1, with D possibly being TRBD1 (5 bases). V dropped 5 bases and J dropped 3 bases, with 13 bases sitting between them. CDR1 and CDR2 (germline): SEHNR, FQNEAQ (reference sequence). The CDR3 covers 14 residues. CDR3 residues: CASSHDSLYTEAFF. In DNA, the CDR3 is TGTGCCAGCAGCCATGACAGTCTTTACACTGAAGCTTTCTTT.

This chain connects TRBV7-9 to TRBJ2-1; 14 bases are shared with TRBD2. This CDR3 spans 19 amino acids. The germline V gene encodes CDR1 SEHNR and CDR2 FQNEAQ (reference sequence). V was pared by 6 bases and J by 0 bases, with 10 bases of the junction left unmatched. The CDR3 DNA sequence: TGTGCCAGCAGTCGCGGACTAGCGGGGGGTCTAAGCTCCTACAATGAGCAGTTCTTC. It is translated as CASSRGLAGGLSSYNEQFF. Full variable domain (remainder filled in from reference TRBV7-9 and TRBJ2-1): DTGVSQNPRHKITKRGQNVTFRCDPISEHNRLYWYRQTLGQGPEFLTYFQNEAQLEKSRLLSDRFSAERPKGSFSTLEIQRTEQGDSAMYLCASSRGLAGGLSSYNEQFFGPGTRLTVL.

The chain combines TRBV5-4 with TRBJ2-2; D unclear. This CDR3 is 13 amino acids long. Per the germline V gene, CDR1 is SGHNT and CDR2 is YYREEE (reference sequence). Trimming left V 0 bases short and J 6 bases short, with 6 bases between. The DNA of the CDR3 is TGTGCCAGCAGCTTGGCGCGGTCCGGGGAGCTGTTTTTT. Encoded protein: CASSLARSGELFF.

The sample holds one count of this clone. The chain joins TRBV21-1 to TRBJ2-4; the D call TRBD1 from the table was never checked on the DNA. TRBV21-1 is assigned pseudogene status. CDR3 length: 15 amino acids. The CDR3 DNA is TGTGCCAGCAGCAAAGCGGACAGGGCAAAAAACATTCAGTACTTC. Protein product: CASSKADRAKNIQYF.

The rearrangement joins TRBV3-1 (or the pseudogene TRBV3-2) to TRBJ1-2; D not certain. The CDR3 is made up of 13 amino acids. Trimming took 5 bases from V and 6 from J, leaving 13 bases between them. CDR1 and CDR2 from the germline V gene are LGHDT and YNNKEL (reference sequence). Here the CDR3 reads CASSSAFEDGYTF. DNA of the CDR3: TGTGCCAGCAGCTCCGCCTTCGAGGATGGCTACACCTTC.

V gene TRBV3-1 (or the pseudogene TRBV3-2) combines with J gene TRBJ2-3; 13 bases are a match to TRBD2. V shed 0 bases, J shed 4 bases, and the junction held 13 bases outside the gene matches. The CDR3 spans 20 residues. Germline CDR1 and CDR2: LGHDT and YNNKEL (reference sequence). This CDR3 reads CASSQDQLAGGPSGADTQYF. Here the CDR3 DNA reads TGTGCCAGCAGCCAAGATCAACTAGCGGGGGGGCCCTCAGGGGCAGATACGCAGTATTTT.

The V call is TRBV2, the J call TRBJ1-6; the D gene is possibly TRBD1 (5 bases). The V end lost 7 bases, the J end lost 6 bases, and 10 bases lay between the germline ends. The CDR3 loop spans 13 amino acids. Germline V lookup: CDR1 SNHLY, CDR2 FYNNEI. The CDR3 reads CASKAGFNSPLHF. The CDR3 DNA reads TGTGCCAGCAAGGCAGGGTTTAATTCACCCCTCCACTTT.

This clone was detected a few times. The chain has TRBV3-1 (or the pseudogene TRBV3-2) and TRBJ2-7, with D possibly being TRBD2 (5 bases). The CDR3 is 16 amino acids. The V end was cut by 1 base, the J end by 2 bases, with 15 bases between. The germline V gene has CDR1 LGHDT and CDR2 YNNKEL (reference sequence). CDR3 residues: CASSQGGRTGTYEQYF. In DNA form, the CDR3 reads TGTGCCAGCAGCCAAGGAGGGCGCACCGGGACCTACGAGCAGTACTTC.

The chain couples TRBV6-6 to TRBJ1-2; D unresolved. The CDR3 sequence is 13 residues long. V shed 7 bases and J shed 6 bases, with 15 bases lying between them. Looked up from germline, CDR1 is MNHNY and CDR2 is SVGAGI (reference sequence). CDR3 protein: CASTLLRENGYTF. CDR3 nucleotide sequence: TGTGCCAGCACCCTACTTAGGGAGAATGGCTACACCTTC.

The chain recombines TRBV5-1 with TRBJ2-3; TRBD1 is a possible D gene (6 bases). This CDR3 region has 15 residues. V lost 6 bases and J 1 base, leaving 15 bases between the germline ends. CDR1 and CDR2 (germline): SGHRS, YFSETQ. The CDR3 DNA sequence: TGCGCCAGCAACACAGGGATTGGGGGCACAGATACGCAGTATTTT. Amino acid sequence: CASNTGIGGTDTQYF.

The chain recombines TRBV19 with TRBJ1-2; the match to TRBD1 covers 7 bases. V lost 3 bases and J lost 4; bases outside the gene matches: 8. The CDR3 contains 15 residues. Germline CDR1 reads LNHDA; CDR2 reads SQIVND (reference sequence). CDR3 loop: CASSMARDSGYGYTF. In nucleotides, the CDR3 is TGTGCCAGTAGTATGGCGAGGGACAGCGGCTATGGCTACACCTTC.

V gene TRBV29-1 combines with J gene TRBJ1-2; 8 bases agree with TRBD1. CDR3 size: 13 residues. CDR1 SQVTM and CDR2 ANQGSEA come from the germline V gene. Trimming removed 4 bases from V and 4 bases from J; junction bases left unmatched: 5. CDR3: CSVGGQGGYGYTF. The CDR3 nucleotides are TGCAGCGTTGGAGGACAGGGCGGCTATGGCTACACCTTC.

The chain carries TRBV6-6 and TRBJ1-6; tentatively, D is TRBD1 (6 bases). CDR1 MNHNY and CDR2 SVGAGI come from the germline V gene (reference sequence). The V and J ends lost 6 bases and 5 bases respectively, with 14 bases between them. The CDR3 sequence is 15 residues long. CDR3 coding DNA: TGTGCCAGCAGGGACCAGGGGAGGGATAATTCACCCCTCCACTTT. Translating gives CASRDQGRDNSPLHF.

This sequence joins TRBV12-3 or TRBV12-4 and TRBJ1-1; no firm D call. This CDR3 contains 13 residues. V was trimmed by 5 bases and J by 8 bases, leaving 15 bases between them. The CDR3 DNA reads TGTGCCAGCAGTCCCCAAATCGGAGGCGAAGCTTTCTTT. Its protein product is CASSPQIGGEAFF.

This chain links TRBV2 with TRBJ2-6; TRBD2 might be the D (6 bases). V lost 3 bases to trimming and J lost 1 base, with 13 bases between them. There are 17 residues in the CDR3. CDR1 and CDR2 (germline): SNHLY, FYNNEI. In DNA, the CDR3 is TGTGCCAGCAGTGAGGTGGGGGGTCCGTCTGGGGCCAACGTCCTGACTTTC. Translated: CASSEVGGPSGANVLTF.

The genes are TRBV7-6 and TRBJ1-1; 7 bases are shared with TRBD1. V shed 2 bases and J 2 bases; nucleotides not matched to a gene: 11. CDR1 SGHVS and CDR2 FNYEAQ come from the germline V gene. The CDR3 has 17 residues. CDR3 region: CASSLNPNKGANTEAFF. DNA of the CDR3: TGTGCCAGCAGCTTAAACCCAAACAAGGGGGCTAACACTGAAGCTTTCTTT.

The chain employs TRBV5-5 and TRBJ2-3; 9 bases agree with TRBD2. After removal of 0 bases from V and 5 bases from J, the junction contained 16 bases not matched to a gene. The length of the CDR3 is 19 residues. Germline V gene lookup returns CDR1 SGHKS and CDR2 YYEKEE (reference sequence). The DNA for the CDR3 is TGTGCCAGCAGCTTGGTCGTGGTTGCGATAGCGGGGGCCCAAGATACGCAGTATTTT. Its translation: CASSLVVVAIAGAQDTQYF.

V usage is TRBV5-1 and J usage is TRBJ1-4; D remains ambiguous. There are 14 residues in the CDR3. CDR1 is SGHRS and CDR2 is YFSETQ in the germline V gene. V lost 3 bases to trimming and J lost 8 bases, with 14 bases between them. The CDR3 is CASSSDPGEEKLFF. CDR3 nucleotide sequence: TGCGCCAGCAGCTCGGACCCTGGGGAGGAAAAACTGTTTTTT.

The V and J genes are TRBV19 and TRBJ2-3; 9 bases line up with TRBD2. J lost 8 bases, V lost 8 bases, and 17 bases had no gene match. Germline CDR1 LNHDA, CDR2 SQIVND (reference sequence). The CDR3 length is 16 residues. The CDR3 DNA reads TGTGCCAGTCGAAAGGGACTAGCTGAACAAGGGGGTACGCAGTATTTT. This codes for CASRKGLAEQGGTQYF.

The CDR3 loop is CASSARGSTEAFF. The CDR3 DNA is TGTGCCAGCAGCGCTAGGGGGAGTACTGAAGCTTTCTTT. V is TRBV7-3 and J is TRBJ1-1; perhaps TRBD1 as D (6 bases). The CDR3 spans 13 residues. CDR1 SGHTA and CDR2 FQGTGA come from the germline V gene. The ends were cut back, 5 bases at V and 5 bases at J, with 12 bases in the middle.

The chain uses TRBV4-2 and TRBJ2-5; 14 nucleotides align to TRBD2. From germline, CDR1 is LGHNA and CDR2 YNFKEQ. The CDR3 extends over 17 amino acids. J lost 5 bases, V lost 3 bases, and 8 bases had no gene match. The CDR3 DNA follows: TGTGCCAGCAGCCATCCTAGACTAGCGGGGGGGAGGGAGACCCAGTACTTC. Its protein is CASSHPRLAGGRETQYF.

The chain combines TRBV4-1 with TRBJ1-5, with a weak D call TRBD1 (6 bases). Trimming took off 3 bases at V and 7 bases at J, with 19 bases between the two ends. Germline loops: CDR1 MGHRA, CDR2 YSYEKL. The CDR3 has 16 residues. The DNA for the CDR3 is TGCGCCAGCAGCCAGGGGTTACAGGGTCCAGGCCAGCCCCAGCATTTT. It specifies CASSQGLQGPGQPQHF.

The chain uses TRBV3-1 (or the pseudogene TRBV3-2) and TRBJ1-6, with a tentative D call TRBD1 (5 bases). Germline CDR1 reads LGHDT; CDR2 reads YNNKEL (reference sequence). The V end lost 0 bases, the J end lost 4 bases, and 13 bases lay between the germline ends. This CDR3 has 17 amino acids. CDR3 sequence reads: CASSQDWAGSYNSPLHF. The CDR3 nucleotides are TGTGCCAGCAGCCAAGATTGGGCAGGGTCGTATAATTCACCCCTCCACTTT.